Below are 12 T cell receptor beta chains sequenced from a single sample in a study of blood T cell repertoires in COVID-19. Profiling relied on immunoSEQ multiplex PCR, and the TCRdb table lists in-frame clones only, not all of them. The sample includes roughly 160,000 clones, 85% to 95% of them seen just once. Sample: peripheral blood. These TCRs come from a man aged 50-60 years with acute or convalescent COVID-19.

The chain has TRBV29-1 and TRBJ2-3, with 12 bases fitting TRBD2. The CDR3 runs 15 residues. Germline CDR1 SQVTM, CDR2 ANQGSEA. The V segment lost 7 bases and the J segment 0 bases; nucleotides outside the gene matches: 5. CDR3 DNA: TGCAGCGAAACAACTAGCGGGGGGAGCACAGATACGCAGTATTTT. The encoded protein is CSETTSGGSTDTQYF.

The chain recombines TRBV6-6 with TRBJ1-2, with TRBD1 matching over 8 bases. The germline gives CDR1 MNHNY, CDR2 SVGAGI (reference sequence). The CDR3 is made up of 14 amino acids. The ends lost 2 bases at V and 8 bases at J; junction bases unmatched: 7. The CDR3 reads CASSYPGQGNGYTF. For the CDR3, the DNA is TGTGCCAGCAGTTACCCCGGACAGGGTAACGGCTACACCTTC.

The chain carries TRBV21-1 and TRBJ2-1; the DNA was not used to check the table's D call, TRBD2. TRBV21-1 is given as a pseudogene. This CDR3 contains 20 residues. CDR3 in DNA: TGTGCCAGCAGCAAAGTTATACTAGCGGGGGGCCCGCCTTCCTACAATGAGCAGTTCTTC. Translated: CASSKVILAGGPPSYNEQFF.

This chain links TRBV5-4 with TRBJ2-2; 12 nucleotides line up with TRBD2. Germline V gene lookup returns CDR1 SGHNT and CDR2 YYREEE (reference sequence). V was clipped by 4 bases and J by 2 bases; unmatched bases: 9. The CDR3 spans 18 residues. The CDR3 loop reads CASSPRLAGALNTGELFF. For the CDR3, the DNA is TGTGCCAGCAGCCCCAGACTAGCGGGGGCCTTAAACACCGGGGAGCTGTTTTTT. Full variable domain (outside the CDR3, taken from reference TRBV5-4 and TRBJ2-2): ETGVTQSPTHLIKTRGQQVTLRCSSQSGHNTVSWYQQALGQGPQFIFQYYREEENGRGNFPPRFSGLQFPNYSSELNVNALELDDSALYLCASSPRLAGALNTGELFFGEGSRLTVL.

This chain joins TRBV4-1 and TRBJ2-7; 9 bases match TRBD1. The CDR3 consists of 15 residues. CDR1 is MGHRA, CDR2 YSYEKL, per germline. V lost 5 bases and J lost 0; bases outside the gene matches: 5. The CDR3 coding sequence is TGCGCCAGCAGCTTGGGACAGGGAAGCTCCTACGAGCAGTACTTC. This encodes CASSLGQGSSYEQYF.

The chain employs TRBV3-1 (or the pseudogene TRBV3-2) and TRBJ2-2, with a tentative D call TRBD1 (6 bases). Germline CDR1 is LGHDT and CDR2 is YNNKEL (reference sequence). V lost 4 bases to trimming and J lost 6 bases, with 18 bases between them. CDR3 length: 16 amino acids. This CDR3 reads CASSLFEQGVPGELFF. DNA for the CDR3: TGTGCCAGCAGCCTCTTTGAACAGGGAGTTCCCGGGGAGCTGTTTTTT.

The chain joins TRBV5-1 to TRBJ2-7; TRBD2 matches at 8 bases. Germline CDR1 and CDR2: SGHRS and YFSETQ. This CDR3 has 16 residues. The trim removed 3 bases at V and 0 bases at J, leaving 8 bases unmatched. Written as DNA, the CDR3 is TGCGCCAGCAGCTATGGGGGCGGGGGGTCCTCCTACGAGCAGTACGTC. Translated: CASSYGGGGSSYEQYV.

This clone was detected only a few times. V gene TRBV3-1 (or the pseudogene TRBV3-2) combines with J gene TRBJ1-6; a possible D gene is TRBD1 (5 bases). This CDR3 region has 14 residues. V shed 1 base and J shed 6 bases, with 7 bases lying between them. Germline values: CDR1 LGHDT, CDR2 YNNKEL (reference sequence). In DNA, the CDR3 is TGTGCCAGCAGCCAAGTGCAGGGTAATTCACCCCTCCACTTT. Translation: CASSQVQGNSPLHF.

This chain connects TRBV7-2 to TRBJ1-5; no definite D call. The CDR3 is 15 amino acids. Germline CDR1 SGHTA, CDR2 FQGNSA. Trimming took off 2 bases at V and 6 bases at J, with 14 bases between the two ends. The CDR3 bases are TGTGCCAGCAGCTTATTTCCCGGAGGAAGTCAGCCCCAGCATTTT. It yields the protein CASSLFPGGSQPQHF. The complete variable domain, with remaining parts taken from reference TRBV7-2 and TRBJ1-5, reads GAGVSQSPSNKVTEKGKDVELRCDPISGHTALYWYRQSLGQGLEFLIYFQGNSAPDKSGLPSDRFSAERTGGSVSTLTIQRTQQEDSAVYLCASSLFPGGSQPQHFGDGTRLSIL.

The rearrangement links TRBV7-8 to TRBJ1-1, with D maybe TRBD1 (6 bases). Trimming shortened V by 4 bases and J by 0 bases, and 24 bases separated the two germline ends. CDR1 is SGHVS and CDR2 is FQNEAQ in the germline V gene. The CDR3 spans 19 residues. The CDR3 is CASSWADLDSLIMNTEAFF. CDR3 in DNA: TGTGCCAGCAGCTGGGCGGACTTGGACAGCCTAATAATGAACACTGAAGCTTTCTTT.

The chain has TRBV5-4 and TRBJ1-6; the D is unclear. This CDR3 comprises 14 residues. V dropped 4 bases and J dropped 9 bases, with 14 bases sitting between them. Germline CDR1 SGHNT, CDR2 YYREEE (reference sequence). The CDR3 DNA reads as TGTGCCAGCAGCCAGACAAGGGAGGGTTCACCCCTCCACTTT. Translation: CASSQTREGSPLHF.

The chain couples TRBV5-6 to TRBJ2-7; 8 positions match TRBD1. CDR1 and CDR2 (germline): SGHDT, YYEEEE. The CDR3 covers 13 residues. Trimming took 7 bases from V and 6 from J; bases not matched to a gene: 9. DNA of the CDR3: TGTGCCAGCGAGAGGACAGGGTCGGGCGAGCAGTACTTC. The encoded protein is CASERTGSGEQYF.